This is a list of T cell receptor beta chains from one sample in a study of blood T cell repertoires in COVID-19. Only in-frame clones appear in the TCRdb table, and some are missing; sequencing was by immunoSEQ multiplex PCR. This sample has about 47,000 clones, with over 80% found just once. Sequencing was done on a sample of peripheral blood. The receptors here all came from a man aged 55 to 70 with active COVID-19. Both conserved end residues are part of each CDR3. Fields, in order: V gene, D gene, clone size, J gene, CDR3 DNA, CDR3 protein. The D gene is left open where the match is weak. Rows may omit the clone size; those that give it use once, few, many or a size class.

v_gene: TRBV24-1; d_gene: .; abundance: .; j_gene: TRBJ2-1; CDR3nt: TGTGCCACCAGTGACACTCGCCGGGAGAGCTCCTACAATGAGCAGTTCTTC; CDR3aa: CATSDTRRESSYNEQFF
v_gene: TRBV7-3; d_gene: .; abundance: .; j_gene: TRBJ2-1; CDR3nt: TGTGCCAGCAGCTCCACGGGACAACCCTACAATGAGCAGTTCTTC; CDR3aa: CASSSTGQPYNEQFF
v_gene: TRBV18; d_gene: TRBD1; abundance: few; j_gene: TRBJ1-4; CDR3nt: TGTGCCAGCTCACCATCAGGTGAGACAGGGAAGTTTTTT; CDR3aa: CASSPSGETGKFF
v_gene: TRBV16; d_gene: TRBD2; abundance: .; j_gene: TRBJ2-7; CDR3nt: TGTGCCAGCAGCCAATACGGGGAGGGCTACGAGCAGTACTTC; CDR3aa: CASSQYGEGYEQYF
v_gene: TRBV5-1; d_gene: TRBD2; abundance: once; j_gene: TRBJ2-7; CDR3nt: TGCGCCAGCAGCTTGGAGCGGGGCGAGCAGTACTTC; CDR3aa: CASSLERGEQYF
v_gene: TRBV7-2; d_gene: TRBD1; abundance: .; j_gene: TRBJ1-2; CDR3nt: TGTGCCAGCCTCATCGGGACAGTCTCTTCTAACTATGGCTACACCTTC; CDR3aa: CASLIGTVSSNYGYTF
v_gene: TRBV6-5; d_gene: TRBD2; abundance: .; j_gene: TRBJ2-1; CDR3nt: TGTGCCAGCAGCCCGGGACTAGCGGGAGGGAATGAGCAGTTCTTC; CDR3aa: CASSPGLAGGNEQFF
v_gene: TRBV13; d_gene: TRBD2; abundance: .; j_gene: TRBJ2-7; CDR3nt: TGTGCCAGCAGCCAAACCGAAGCGGGGGGGCCGATCGAGCAGTACTTC; CDR3aa: CASSQTEAGGPIEQYF
v_gene: TRBV13; d_gene: TRBD1; abundance: .; j_gene: TRBJ1-1; CDR3nt: TGTGCCAGCAGCCCTCTACCAGGGGGGACTGAAGCTTTCTTT; CDR3aa: CASSPLPGGTEAFF
v_gene: TRBV9; d_gene: TRBD1; abundance: .; j_gene: TRBJ2-5; CDR3nt: TGTGCCAGCGGGACAGGGAGCTTAGAGACCCAGTACTTC; CDR3aa: CASGTGSLETQYF
v_gene: TRBV28; d_gene: TRBD2; abundance: .; j_gene: TRBJ2-1; CDR3nt: TGTGCCAGCAGTTCCCAAGCGGGGGGAAGGGATGAGCAGTTCTTC; CDR3aa: CASSSQAGGRDEQFF
v_gene: TRBV7-9; d_gene: TRBD1; abundance: .; j_gene: TRBJ1-1; CDR3nt: TGTGCCAGCAGCTCTAGCAGGGACAGGGGAAAGAACACTGAAGCTTTCTTT; CDR3aa: CASSSSRDRGKNTEAFF
v_gene: TRBV10-3; d_gene: TRBD1; abundance: .; j_gene: TRBJ2-7; CDR3nt: TGTGCCATCAGACCGACAGGGATATTCGACGAGCAGTACTTC; CDR3aa: CAIRPTGIFDEQYF
v_gene: TRBV5-1; d_gene: TRBD2; abundance: medium-sized; j_gene: TRBJ2-1; CDR3nt: TGCGCCAGCATGGTACTAGCGGGAGGAAATGAGCAGTTCTTC; CDR3aa: CASMVLAGGNEQFF
v_gene: TRBV6-2/TRBV6-3; d_gene: TRBD1; abundance: .; j_gene: TRBJ2-3; CDR3nt: TGTGCCAGCAGTTACGGGACAGAGGATACAGATACGCAGTATTTT; CDR3aa: CASSYGTEDTDTQYF
v_gene: TRBV21-1; d_gene: .; abundance: .; j_gene: TRBJ2-1; CDR3nt: TGTGCCAGCACCAAAATTCCCGGACAGGGCGTCTACAATGAGCAGTTCTTC; CDR3aa: CASTKIPGQGVYNEQFF
v_gene: TRBV30; d_gene: .; abundance: .; j_gene: TRBJ1-2; CDR3nt: TGTGCCTGGAGTGGATCTCGTCTAAACTATGGCTACACCTTC; CDR3aa: CAWSGSRLNYGYTF
v_gene: TRBV2; d_gene: .; abundance: .; j_gene: TRBJ2-5; CDR3nt: TGTGCCAGCGCCCCCTACGGAGAGACCCAGTACTTC; CDR3aa: CASAPYGETQYF
v_gene: TRBV5-1; d_gene: TRBD1; abundance: .; j_gene: TRBJ2-2; CDR3nt: TGCGCCAGCAGCGGGGGTAGGGGACAGCTTAACACCGGGGAGCTGTTTTTT; CDR3aa: CASSGGRGQLNTGELFF
v_gene: TRBV7-9; d_gene: TRBD2; abundance: few; j_gene: TRBJ2-7; CDR3nt: TGTGCCAGCAGCTTAGGAACTAGCGGAGAATTATACGAGCAGTACTTC; CDR3aa: CASSLGTSGELYEQYF
v_gene: TRBV11-2; d_gene: TRBD2; abundance: .; j_gene: TRBJ2-1; CDR3nt: TGTGCCAGCAGCTTACCTTTGGGGGGAGGGCCCTCTCGGAACAATGAGCAGTTCTTC; CDR3aa: CASSLPLGGGPSRNNEQFF
v_gene: TRBV10-3; d_gene: .; abundance: once; j_gene: TRBJ2-7; CDR3nt: TGTGCCATCAGTGATTATGAGTCCTACGAGCAGTACTTC; CDR3aa: CAISDYESYEQYF
v_gene: TRBV19; d_gene: .; abundance: .; j_gene: TRBJ2-2; CDR3nt: TGTGCCACTACCTTCGGGACAAACACCGGGGAGCTGTTTTTT; CDR3aa: CATTFGTNTGELFF
v_gene: TRBV24-1; d_gene: TRBD1; abundance: .; j_gene: TRBJ1-5; CDR3nt: TGTGCCACCAGTGATCCCTCAGGGGGCATCAATCAGCCCCAGCATTTT; CDR3aa: CATSDPSGGINQPQHF
v_gene: TRBV6-5; d_gene: TRBD2; abundance: .; j_gene: TRBJ2-7; CDR3nt: TGTGCCAGCAGTTACTACGGGCTAGCGGGTGGATACGAGCAGTACTTC; CDR3aa: CASSYYGLAGGYEQYF
v_gene: TRBV7-8; d_gene: .; abundance: .; j_gene: TRBJ1-1; CDR3nt: TGTGCCAGCAGCTTAGTCCCGGGGAGGGTGACTGAAGCTTTCTTT; CDR3aa: CASSLVPGRVTEAFF
v_gene: TRBV19; d_gene: TRBD2; abundance: few; j_gene: TRBJ2-2; CDR3nt: TGTGCCAGTAGTATATTAGCGGGAGAGGGCACCGGGGAGCTGTTTTTT; CDR3aa: CASSILAGEGTGELFF
v_gene: TRBV3-1/TRBV3-2; d_gene: TRBD1; abundance: once; j_gene: TRBJ1-2; CDR3nt: TGTGCCAGCGGGGGGACAGGTGACTATGGCTACACCTTC; CDR3aa: CASGGTGDYGYTF
v_gene: TRBV3-1/TRBV3-2; d_gene: .; abundance: once; j_gene: TRBJ2-7; CDR3nt: TGTGCCAGCAGCCAAGATCCCAGCGGCCCTTACTACGAGCAGTACTTC; CDR3aa: CASSQDPSGPYYEQYF
v_gene: TRBV9; d_gene: .; abundance: .; j_gene: TRBJ2-1; CDR3nt: TGTGCCAGCAGCAGAACGGGAGTATCCTACAATGAGCAGTTCTTC; CDR3aa: CASSRTGVSYNEQFF
v_gene: TRBV5-5; d_gene: TRBD1; abundance: .; j_gene: TRBJ1-1; CDR3nt: TGTGCCAGCAGCACTGGACAGGGGGCGGCGAACACTGAAGCTTTCTTT; CDR3aa: CASSTGQGAANTEAFF
v_gene: TRBV4-1; d_gene: .; abundance: once; j_gene: TRBJ1-1; CDR3nt: TGCGCCAGCAGCCACCCAGGGTTGTCGAACACTGAAGCTTTCTTT; CDR3aa: CASSHPGLSNTEAFF
v_gene: TRBV5-1; d_gene: .; abundance: .; j_gene: TRBJ2-1; CDR3nt: TGCGCCAGCAGCCAACTAGTGGGACTTCGCAATGAGCAGTTCTTC; CDR3aa: CASSQLVGLRNEQFF
v_gene: TRBV11-2; d_gene: TRBD1; abundance: .; j_gene: TRBJ2-7; CDR3nt: TGTGCCAGCAGACGTACAGGGGGCTCCAGCTCCTACGAGCAGTACTTC; CDR3aa: CASRRTGGSSSYEQYF
v_gene: TRBV19; d_gene: .; abundance: few; j_gene: TRBJ2-7; CDR3nt: TGTGCCAGTAGTATGCGCCTATCAGGCCGCTACGAGCAGTACTTC; CDR3aa: CASSMRLSGRYEQYF
v_gene: TRBV10-3; d_gene: .; abundance: .; j_gene: TRBJ1-6; CDR3nt: TGTGCCATCAGTGGATGGAGTGGGAATTCACCCCTCCACTTT; CDR3aa: CAISGWSGNSPLHF
v_gene: TRBV24-1; d_gene: .; abundance: .; j_gene: TRBJ2-3; CDR3nt: TGTGCCACCAGTCGCAGGGGTAGCACAGATACGCAGTATTTT; CDR3aa: CATSRRGSTDTQYF
v_gene: TRBV7-7; d_gene: .; abundance: .; j_gene: TRBJ2-3; CDR3nt: TGTGCCAGCAGCTTCCGACTAGGCACAGATACGCAGTATTTT; CDR3aa: CASSFRLGTDTQYF
v_gene: TRBV29-1; d_gene: .; abundance: .; j_gene: TRBJ2-7; CDR3nt: TGCAGCGTTGAAAGGGGCAGGGAGCAGTACTTC; CDR3aa: CSVERGREQYF
v_gene: TRBV10-3; d_gene: TRBD1; abundance: .; j_gene: TRBJ1-2; CDR3nt: TGTGCCATCAGTGAAAGACAGGGAATGGAGGGTGGCTACACCTTC; CDR3aa: CAISERQGMEGGYTF
v_gene: TRBV9; d_gene: .; abundance: .; j_gene: TRBJ2-1; CDR3nt: TGTGCCAGCAGCGTATCAGGGATACACTACAATGAGCAGTTCTTC; CDR3aa: CASSVSGIHYNEQFF